The 21 T cell receptor beta chains below come from one sample, sequenced in a study of T-cell reconstitution after alpha-beta-depleted transplantation in children. The library targeted TCRbeta and was prepared with unique molecular identifiers. TCRdb re-called the PCR reads with MiXCR, one entry per CDR3 protein. The profile shows 190,000 or so distinct CDR3 sequences, more than 12% of them singletons. The sample in question was PBMCs from the stem cell graft donor, obtained from the stem cell graft. These receptors all stem from a human donor who donated a stem cell graft to a child with acute lymphoblastic leukemia.

With regard to this clonotype: A much bigger clone sits one base away, suggesting this may be a read error. The chain links TRBV5-1 to TRBJ2-1; the match to TRBD2 covers 12 bases. Germline CDR1 SGHRS, CDR2 YFSETQ. J was trimmed by 8 bases and V by 0 bases; bases with no gene match: 9. The CDR3 has 17 residues. CDR3 in amino acids: CASSLGLAGVLVHEQFF. The CDR3 DNA follows: TGCGCCAGCAGCTTGGGACTAGCGGGAGTATTAGTCCATGAGCAGTTCTTC.

At least ten counts were recorded for this clonotype. The gene calls are TRBV29-1 and TRBJ2-3, with 9 bases aligning to TRBD2. V lost 3 bases to trimming and J lost 1 base; unmatched junction nucleotides: 5. Germline loops: CDR1 SQVTM, CDR2 ANQGSEA. The CDR3 runs 15 residues. The CDR3 protein is CSVEVVAGGTDTQYF. The CDR3 DNA reads TGCAGCGTTGAGGTGGTAGCGGGAGGCACAGATACGCAGTATTTT.

At least ten counts were recorded for this clonotype. The J gene is TRBJ2-3, the V gene TRBV12-3 or TRBV12-4, with 7 bases lining up with TRBD2. V shed 3 bases and J 8 bases; nucleotides not matched to a gene: 8. The CDR3 is 14 residues long. The DNA for the CDR3 is TGTGCCAGCAGTTTGGCCGCGGGAGTTCCTACGCAGTATTTT. Its protein is CASSLAAGVPTQYF.

In its sample, this clonotype was seen many times. The CDR3 nucleotides read TGTGCCAGCAGGGCAACCCCGGGACAGGGAGGGGAGACCCAGTACTTC. This translates into CASRATPGQGGETQYF. This chain uses TRBV12-3 or TRBV12-4 with TRBJ2-5, with TRBD1 matching 9 bases. The CDR3 sequence is 16 residues long. V trimming: 6 bases; J trimming: 5 bases; junction bases outside the gene matches: 13.

This clonotype was counted at least ten times. This CDR3 reads CASSPRMGQKNTEAFF. The CDR3, as DNA: TGTGCCAGCTCACCACGGATGGGACAGAAGAACACTGAAGCTTTCTTT. The chain uses TRBV18 and TRBJ1-1; 7 nucleotides agree with TRBD1. The germline CDR1 and CDR2 sequences are KGHSH and LQKENI. The CDR3 runs 16 residues. The V and J ends lost 1 base and 1 base, in that order; junction bases with no gene match: 6.

In this sample, this clonotype turned up many times. This sequence joins TRBV5-1 and TRBJ2-5; D remains ambiguous. The germline V gene has CDR1 SGHRS and CDR2 YFSETQ. V dropped 0 bases and J dropped 8 bases, with 17 bases sitting between them. The length of the CDR3 is 15 residues. CDR3 sequence reads: CASSLDSTEPETQYF. CDR3 sequence (DNA): TGCGCCAGCAGCTTGGACAGCACCGAACCGGAAACCCAGTACTTC.

V and J are TRBV12-3 or TRBV12-4 and TRBJ2-4; the match to TRBD2 covers 8 bases. With V trimmed by 3 bases and J by 0 bases, 7 bases remained unmatched. There are 17 residues in the CDR3. CDR3 protein: CASSFGGGAVAKNIQYF. CDR3 nucleotides: TGTGCCAGCAGTTTCGGGGGGGGGGCGGTAGCCAAAAACATTCAGTACTTC.

This clonotype was detected ten times or more. The chain recombines TRBV20-1 with TRBJ2-5; 10 bases are a match to TRBD2. Trimming took 0 bases from V and 3 from J; bases not matched to a gene: 4. In germline, CDR1 is DFQATT, CDR2 SNEGSKA (reference sequence). The CDR3 is 15 amino acids. The CDR3 is CSARDPAGGKETQYF. CDR3 coding DNA: TGCAGTGCTAGAGATCCAGCGGGAGGGAAAGAGACCCAGTACTTC.

V is TRBV28 and J is TRBJ2-2; D is uncertain. The CDR3 extends over 14 amino acids. V gave up 7 bases and J gave up 6 bases, with 15 bases separating them. In germline, CDR1 is MDHEN, CDR2 SYDVKM. For the CDR3, the DNA is TGTGCCAGCAAGGGAACAGCATGGGCCGGGGAGCTGTTTTTT. It codes for CASKGTAWAGELFF.

For this clonotype: This could be a read error, since a much larger clone is one nucleotide away. The V call is TRBV29-1, the J call TRBJ2-1; unclear D gene. CDR3 length: 11 amino acids. Germline V CDR1 and CDR2: SQVTM, ANQGSEA. This CDR3 is CSAASYTEQFF. CDR3 sequence (DNA): TGCAGCGCTGCTAGTTACACTGAGCAGTTCTTC.

This clonotype was seen at least ten times. The V gene is TRBV3-1, the J gene TRBJ2-7; D not certain. The CDR3 length is 16 residues. Germline values: CDR1 LGHDT, CDR2 YNNKEL (reference sequence). Trimming took 0 bases from V and 0 from J, leaving 12 bases between them. In nucleotides, the CDR3 is TGTGCCAGCAGCCAAGAACCGGGTTCCAACTCCTACGAGCAGTACTTC. Its protein is CASSQEPGSNSYEQYF.

The sample holds many counts of this clonotype. The chain links TRBV28 to TRBJ2-1; D remains ambiguous. The V gene's germline CDR1 is MDHEN and CDR2 SYDVKM. The ends were cut back, 3 bases at V and 5 bases at J, with 2 bases in the middle. This CDR3 has 11 residues. The chain's CDR3 is CASSFHNEQFF. CDR3 in DNA: TGTGCCAGCAGTTTCCACAATGAGCAGTTCTTC. The whole variable domain, filled in from reference TRBV28 and TRBJ2-1, reads DVKVTQSSRYLVKRTGEKVFLECVQDMDHENMFWYRQDPGLGLRLIYFSYDVKMKEKGDIPEGYSVSREKKERFSLILESASTNQTSMYLCASSFHNEQFFGPGTRLTVL.

The chain couples TRBV5-1 to TRBJ1-1; D is ambiguous. The germline V gene encodes CDR1 SGHRS and CDR2 YFSETQ. The CDR3 is 14 amino acids. V gave up 0 bases and J gave up 0 bases, with 6 bases separating them. Here the CDR3 DNA reads TGCGCCAGCAGCTTGGCGACGCTGAACACTGAAGCTTTCTTT. Translation: CASSLATLNTEAFF.

About this clonotype: A read error is possible here, since a much larger clone lies one base away. The chain joins TRBV12-3 or TRBV12-4 to TRBJ1-4; D gene unclear. V was trimmed by 4 bases and J by 8 bases, leaving 17 bases between them. This CDR3 is built from 15 residues. The CDR3 loop is CASSSRYELKEKLFF. CDR3 nucleotides: TGTGCCAGCAGTTCCCGGTATGAGCTTAAGGAAAAACTGTTTTTT.

Worth noting for this clonotype: Just one base apart from a much larger clone, this may be a read error. The chain is built from TRBV5-1 and TRBJ2-3; 8 bases map to TRBD1. The CDR3 extends over 15 amino acids. CDR1 is SGHRS, CDR2 YFSETQ, per germline. This CDR3 is CASSLGDRSTDTHYF. CDR3 coding DNA: TGCGCCAGCAGCTTGGGGGACAGGTCCACAGATACGCACTATTTT.

The table lists this clonotype with many counts. The chain uses TRBV28 and TRBJ2-7, with 7 bases identical to TRBD2. Germline V gene sequence: CDR1 MDHEN, CDR2 SYDVKM. J gave up 3 bases and V 4 bases, and 6 bases lay outside the gene matches. This CDR3 spans 14 amino acids. CDR3 loop: CASSYTRGDYEQYF. CDR3 DNA: TGTGCCAGCAGTTACACCCGGGGGGACTACGAGCAGTACTTC.

This clonotype was recorded at least ten times. V gene TRBV29-1 combines with J gene TRBJ2-1; TRBD2 agrees at 9 bases. The trim removed 4 bases at V and 7 bases at J, leaving 8 bases unmatched. The CDR3 is 14 amino acids. CDR1 is SQVTM, CDR2 ANQGSEA, per germline. CDR3 residues: CSVGPAGGSNEQFF. The DNA of the CDR3 is TGCAGCGTTGGTCCGGCGGGAGGGTCGAATGAGCAGTTCTTC.

There are many counts of this clonotype. The chain joins TRBV3-1 to TRBJ2-2, with unresolved D. CDR3 size: 14 residues. Germline V gene data show CDR1 as LGHDT and CDR2 as YNNKEL (reference sequence). V lost 0 bases, J lost 7 bases, and 9 bases lay in between. Written as DNA, the CDR3 is TGTGCCAGCAGCCAAGAACGGCGAGACGGGGAGCTGTTTTTT. It codes for CASSQERRDGELFF.

This clonotype was counted at least ten times. This chain links TRBV5-1 with TRBJ1-2, with a possible D match to TRBD1 (6 bases). Germline V gene sequence: CDR1 SGHRS, CDR2 YFSETQ. This CDR3 has 14 amino acids. V was shortened by 2 bases and J by 4 bases, with 12 bases between the two germline ends. CDR3 loop: CASSLGPGAYGYTF. CDR3 coding DNA: TGCGCCAGCAGCTTAGGCCCAGGGGCCTATGGCTACACCTTC.

Ten or more counts support this clonotype. The V gene is TRBV11-3, the J gene TRBJ1-4; D is uncertain. Germline V gene lookup returns CDR1 SGHNT and CDR2 YENEEA. The CDR3 consists of 13 residues. V lost 1 base to trimming and J lost 8 bases, with 8 bases between them. CDR3 DNA sequence: TGTGCCAGCAGCTTAGCCATCCGAGAAAAACTGTTTTTT. Residues: CASSLAIREKLFF. Together with reference TRBV11-3 and TRBJ1-4, the CDR3 gives the full variable domain: EAGVVQSPRYKIIEKKQPVAFWCNPISGHNTLYWYLQNLGQGPELLIRYENEEAVDDSQLPKDRFSAERLKGVDSTLKIQPAELGDSAVYLCASSLAIREKLFFGSGTQLSVL.

This chain connects TRBV11-2 to TRBJ2-7; 7 bases align to TRBD1. The CDR3 extends over 15 amino acids. V gave up 6 bases and J gave up 9 bases; unmatched junction bases: 17. Germline CDR1 SGHAT, CDR2 FQNNGV. CDR3 nucleotides: TGTGCCAGCAGTTGGGATGGACAGGCTTACGGCGTGCAGTACTTC. As protein: CASSWDGQAYGVQYF.